What follows are 12 T cell receptor beta chains derived from one specimen sequenced in a study of cytomegalovirus exposure and HLA in healthy donors. PCR involved 60 Vbeta and 13 Jbeta primers. Data came from immunoSEQ multiplex PCR; TCRdb stores just in-frame clones and leaves some out. Of under 200,000 clones in the sample, about three quarters were seen once. The specimen sequenced was PBMCs. These receptors originate from a woman aged 40 to 55 in good health and CMV-seropositive.

The chain couples TRBV2 to TRBJ1-5, with 8 bases lining up with TRBD1. The CDR3 totals 14 residues. Germline V gene sequence: CDR1 SNHLY, CDR2 FYNNEI. Trimming cost V 7 bases and J 6 bases; bases outside gene matches: 8. CDR3 nucleotide sequence: TGTGCCAGCACCTCGGACAGGGTGGGTCAGCCCCAGCATTTT. Its protein product is CASTSDRVGQPQHF.

This chain uses TRBV6-1 with TRBJ1-5; D unclear. CDR1 is MNHNS, CDR2 SASEGT, per germline. There are 17 residues in the CDR3. Deletions cut 2 bases from V and 0 bases from J, with 14 bases between. The CDR3 sequence is CASSERRASYSNQPQHF. The CDR3 bases are TGTGCCAGCAGTGAAAGGCGGGCCTCCTATAGCAATCAGCCCCAGCATTTT.

The rearrangement joins TRBV7-9 to TRBJ1-2; 9 bases are shared with TRBD1. Germline trimming cut 1 base from V and 8 bases from J; bases unmatched to any gene: 11. The CDR3 is 16 residues long. Germline V CDR1 and CDR2: SEHNR, FQNEAQ (reference sequence). The CDR3 sequence is CASSLDYPGQGRGYTF. DNA for the CDR3: TGTGCCAGCAGCTTAGATTATCCGGGACAGGGAAGAGGCTACACCTTC.

The rearrangement joins TRBV9 to TRBJ1-1, with 8 bases aligning to TRBD1. The V gene's germline CDR1 is SGDLS and CDR2 YYNGEE. Trimming at V came to 4 bases and at J to 5 bases, leaving 4 bases not matched to a gene. This CDR3 has 13 amino acids. The CDR3 loop reads CASSTTGGTEAFF. The CDR3 DNA reads as TGTGCCAGCAGCACCACAGGGGGGACTGAAGCTTTCTTT.

The rearrangement links TRBV10-3 to TRBJ1-2; TRBD1 aligns across 12 bases. In germline, CDR1 is ENHRY, CDR2 SYGVKD. V lost 2 bases to trimming and J lost 7 bases; unmatched junction nucleotides: 11. The CDR3 extends over 17 amino acids. The CDR3 coding sequence is TGTGCCATCAGTGAGGGGATCTCCGGGACAGGGGGCGGTGGCTACACCTTC. Its protein product is CAISEGISGTGGGGYTF.

The rearrangement uses TRBV10-3 and TRBJ1-1, with D hard to call. Trimming shortened V by 2 bases and J by 9 bases, and 7 bases separated the two germline ends. The CDR3 extends over 11 amino acids. CDR1 is ENHRY, CDR2 SYGVKD, per germline. CDR3 nucleotide sequence: TGTGCCATCAGTGAGGGCAGGAAAGCTTTCTTT. Residues: CAISEGRKAFF.

CDR3 sequence: CASSIGGPEAFF. CDR3 in DNA: TGTGCCAGTAGTATAGGGGGGCCTGAAGCTTTCTTT. The chain has TRBV19 and TRBJ1-1; D possibly corresponds to TRBD1 (6 bases). Germline V CDR1 and CDR2: LNHDA, SQIVND (reference sequence). The CDR3 loop spans 12 amino acids. The ends were cut back, 1 base at V and 6 bases at J, with 6 bases in the middle.

The gene calls are TRBV2 and TRBJ2-3, with 10 bases identical to TRBD2. V shed 7 bases and J 3 bases; nucleotides not matched to a gene: 4. In germline, CDR1 is SNHLY, CDR2 FYNNEI. The CDR3 is 14 residues long. CDR3 DNA sequence: TGTGCCAGCAAACCGGGACTAGCGACAGATACGCAGTATTTT. This gives the protein CASKPGLATDTQYF. Using reference TRBV2 and TRBJ2-3 for the parts outside the CDR3, the full variable domain is EPEVTQTPSHQVTQMGQEVILRCVPISNHLYFYWYRQILGQKVEFLVSFYNNEISEKSEIFDDQFSVERPDGSNFTLKIRSTKLEDSAMYFCASKPGLATDTQYFGPGTRLTVL.

Remarks on this clone: Other nucleotide sequences from this sample produce the same CDR3. The genes are TRBV7-2 and TRBJ2-7, with TRBD2 matching 8 bases. Germline V gives CDR1 SGHTA, CDR2 FQGNSA. CDR3 size: 14 residues. Germline trimming cut 5 bases from V and 5 bases from J; bases unmatched to any gene: 8. CDR3 amino acids: CASSPGTSSHEQYF. The CDR3 DNA reads as TGTGCCAGCAGCCCAGGGACTAGTAGCCACGAGCAGTACTTC. Looking up the rest from reference TRBV7-2 and TRBJ2-7 gives the full variable domain: GAGVSQSPSNKVTEKGKDVELRCDPISGHTALYWYRQSLGQGLEFLIYFQGNSAPDKSGLPSDRFSAERTGGSVSTLTIQRTQQEDSAVYLCASSPGTSSHEQYFGPGTRLTVT.

This chain connects TRBV6-1 to TRBJ2-5, with D possibly TRBD2 on 5 matching bases. There are 11 residues in the CDR3. V was trimmed by 8 bases and J by 9 bases, leaving 13 bases between them. Per germline, CDR1 MNHNS and CDR2 SASEGT. CDR3 amino acids: CASGIPGAQYF. CDR3 coding DNA: TGTGCCAGCGGGATCCCCGGGGCCCAGTACTTC.

This chain joins TRBV11-2 and TRBJ2-3, with D maybe TRBD1 (5 bases). CDR1 SGHAT and CDR2 FQNNGV come from the germline V gene. The CDR3 spans 16 residues. V gave up 4 bases and J gave up 3 bases, with 17 bases separating them. The CDR3 here is CASSSLSGARTDTQYF. The CDR3 DNA follows: TGTGCCAGCAGCTCCCTGTCTGGGGCCCGAACAGATACGCAGTATTTT.

The chain joins TRBV2 to TRBJ2-6, with D possibly matching TRBD2 (6 bases). The CDR3 loop spans 14 amino acids. Germline CDR1 is SNHLY and CDR2 is FYNNEI. This CDR3 is CVGGGATGANVLTF. The CDR3, as DNA: TGTGTGGGAGGCGGGGCTACTGGGGCCAACGTCCTGACTTTC.